Presented here are 21 T cell receptor beta chains from one specimen sequenced in a study of shared clonotypes between healthy human individuals. Profiled with immunoSEQ multiplex PCR; TCRdb holds only in-frame clones, not every one. The table lists some 2,500,000 clones, about 90% of them singletons. Material for sequencing was naive CD4+ T cells from PBMCs. This sample's subset: CD45RA+ positively selected. Every receptor here comes from a man between 18 and 29 years old in good health. Some clones in this sample may be carry-over from other donors' samples.

This rearrangement joins TRBV7-2 to TRBJ1-2, with D tentatively TRBD1 (5 bases). The CDR3 is made up of 12 amino acids. Trimming removed 5 bases from V and 5 bases from J, with 9 bases in between. Germline loops: CDR1 SGHTA, CDR2 FQGNSA. CDR3 in DNA: TGTGCCAGCAGCGGGGGGTCTTATGGCTACACCTTC. Encoded protein: CASSGGSYGYTF.

The J gene is TRBJ1-1, the V gene TRBV5-5; no firm D call. Germline CDR1 is SGHKS and CDR2 is YYEKEE (reference sequence). There are 14 residues in the CDR3. Trimming stripped 2 bases from V and 0 bases from J, with 8 bases between. The CDR3 reads CASSFRYMNTEAFF. Written as DNA, the CDR3 is TGTGCCAGCAGCTTTCGGTATATGAACACTGAAGCTTTCTTT.

The chain recombines TRBV4-1 with TRBJ2-7; TRBD1 agrees at 7 bases. Germline V gives CDR1 MGHRA, CDR2 YSYEKL. The junction had 11 bases not matched to a gene; V was cut back by 4 bases and J by 5 bases. CDR3 length equals 15 residues. The CDR3 region is CASSRVQGRVDEQYF. In nucleotides, the CDR3 is TGCGCCAGCAGCCGAGTACAGGGGAGAGTGGACGAGCAGTACTTC.

This rearrangement joins TRBV2 to TRBJ1-5, with TRBD1 matching over 7 bases. The germline V gene encodes CDR1 SNHLY and CDR2 FYNNEI. V lost 6 bases to trimming and J lost 0 bases; unmatched junction nucleotides: 8. The CDR3 is made up of 16 amino acids. The CDR3 region is CASSVGTAYSNQPQHF. In DNA form, the CDR3 reads TGTGCCAGCAGCGTCGGGACAGCTTATAGCAATCAGCCCCAGCATTTT.

V and J are TRBV5-1 and TRBJ2-7; no definite D call. Per germline, CDR1 SGHRS and CDR2 YFSETQ. V was clipped by 1 base and J by 0 bases, with 8 bases between them. The CDR3 is 14 residues long. CDR3 sequence (DNA): TGCGCCAGCAGCTTGAACGGGCCCTCCTACGAGCAGTACTTC. This sequence encodes CASSLNGPSYEQYF. Filled out from reference TRBV5-1 and TRBJ2-7, the complete variable domain reads KAGVTQTPRYLIKTRGQQVTLSCSPISGHRSVSWYQQTPGQGLQFLFEYFSETQRNKGNFPGRFSGRQFSNSRSEMNVSTLELGDSALYLCASSLNGPSYEQYFGPGTRLTVT.

This clone was seen once. CDR3 nucleotide sequence: TGTGCCAGCAGCCCACGCCTTGGGACAGGGACTTATTATGGCTACACCTTC. Protein product: CASSPRLGTGTYYGYTF. V is TRBV7-2 and J is TRBJ1-2, with 9 bases aligning to TRBD1. V trimming: 5 bases; J trimming: 5 bases; junction bases outside the gene matches: 15. This CDR3 comprises 17 residues. Per the germline V gene, CDR1 is SGHTA and CDR2 is FQGNSA.

The rearrangement uses TRBV11-3 and TRBJ2-1; TRBD2 matches at 9 bases. The V gene's germline CDR1 is SGHNT and CDR2 YENEEA. CDR3 length: 16 amino acids. The ends lost 5 bases at V and 4 bases at J; junction bases unmatched: 9. The CDR3 loop reads CASSGFSGSAYNEQFF. The DNA of the CDR3 is TGTGCCAGCAGCGGATTTAGCGGGAGCGCGTACAATGAGCAGTTCTTC.

The chain recombines TRBV4-2 with TRBJ1-3, with TRBD1 as a possible D gene (6 bases). The CDR3 totals 16 residues. Germline V gene lookup returns CDR1 LGHNA and CDR2 YNFKEQ. The V end was cut by 4 bases, the J end by 0 bases, with 13 bases between. The CDR3 protein is CASSLGTPSSGNTIYF. Here the CDR3 DNA reads TGTGCCAGCAGCCTCGGGACACCTAGCTCTGGAAACACCATATATTTT.

The chain carries TRBV18 and TRBJ1-4; a possible D gene is TRBD1 (5 bases). In germline, CDR1 is KGHSH, CDR2 LQKENI. The CDR3 has 14 residues. V was shortened by 4 bases and J by 7 bases, with 13 bases between the two germline ends. CDR3 bases: TGTGCCAGCTCACTACTGGCAGGGATTGAAAAACTGTTTTTT. It is translated as CASSLLAGIEKLFF. Drawing the rest from reference TRBV18 and TRBJ1-4, the complete variable domain is NAGVMQNPRHLVRRRGQEARLRCSPMKGHSHVYWYRQLPEEGLKFMVYLQKENIIDESGMPKERFSAEFPKEGPSILRIQQVVRGDSAAYFCASSLLAGIEKLFFGSGTQLSVL.

The chain recombines TRBV19 with TRBJ1-2; D is perhaps TRBD1 (5 bases). Germline lookup yields CDR1 LNHDA and CDR2 SQIVND (reference sequence). V was shortened by 7 bases and J by 5 bases, with 11 bases between the two germline ends. The CDR3 runs 12 residues. In DNA, the CDR3 is TGTGCCAGTACTCAGGGCCGATATGGCTACACCTTC. It translates to CASTQGRYGYTF.

The rearrangement links TRBV7-2 to TRBJ2-1; D remains ambiguous. Germline V CDR1 and CDR2: SGHTA, FQGNSA. V was pared by 1 base and J by 2 bases, with 9 bases between. The length of the CDR3 is 15 residues. The CDR3 nucleotides read TGTGCCAGCAGCTTAGGACTTTTCACCTACAATGAGCAGTTCTTC. This codes for CASSLGLFTYNEQFF.

For the CDR3, the DNA is TGCGCCAGCTATCACGAGGGCCGGGCTACAGATACGCAGTATTTT. The encoded protein is CASYHEGRATDTQYF. The chain is built from TRBV5-1 and TRBJ2-3, with D possibly matching TRBD2 (5 bases). Germline CDR1 SGHRS, CDR2 YFSETQ. Trimming took 7 bases from V and 3 from J, leaving 18 bases between them. The CDR3 is 15 residues long.

This chain uses TRBV19 with TRBJ2-7, with TRBD2 as a possible D gene (5 bases). This CDR3 spans 15 amino acids. V lost 8 bases and J 0 bases, leaving 17 bases between the germline ends. Germline values: CDR1 LNHDA, CDR2 SQIVND (reference sequence). CDR3 sequence: CASSGGATISYEQYF. CDR3 DNA sequence: TGTGCCAGTTCCGGAGGCGCTACGATCTCCTACGAGCAGTACTTC.

V gene TRBV7-2 combines with J gene TRBJ1-5, with a tentative D call TRBD1 (5 bases). V shed 2 bases and J shed 0 bases, with 14 bases lying between them. CDR1 and CDR2 from the germline V gene are SGHTA and FQGNSA. CDR3 size: 17 residues. For the CDR3, the DNA is TGTGCCAGCAGCTTATCTGGGGGAGCTTATAGCAATCAGCCCCAGCATTTT. This sequence encodes CASSLSGGAYSNQPQHF. Supplemented by reference TRBV7-2 and TRBJ1-5, the full variable domain reads GAGVSQSPSNKVTEKGKDVELRCDPISGHTALYWYRQSLGQGLEFLIYFQGNSAPDKSGLPSDRFSAERTGGSVSTLTIQRTQQEDSAVYLCASSLSGGAYSNQPQHFGDGTRLSIL.

The chain employs TRBV10-2 and TRBJ1-6; no reliable D call. The CDR3 has 13 residues. Trimming pared 7 bases from V and 7 bases from J, leaving 11 bases between. Germline assignment: CDR1 WSHSY and CDR2 SAAADI. CDR3 in amino acids: CASTSQQNSPLHF. CDR3 in DNA: TGCGCCAGCACGTCCCAGCAAAATTCACCCCTCCACTTT.

The chain is built from TRBV5-4 and TRBJ2-7; no clear D gene. Between the trimmed V and J ends, which lost 4 bases and 5 bases, there was a span of 10 bases. Germline V gene lookup returns CDR1 SGHNT and CDR2 YYREEE (reference sequence). The CDR3 has 12 residues. The CDR3 coding sequence is TGTGCCAGCAGCCTAAATCAACACGAGCAGTACTTC. Protein sequence: CASSLNQHEQYF.

The gene calls are TRBV30 and TRBJ1-1; D is unclear. The CDR3 spans 13 residues. Germline CDR1 GTSNPN, CDR2 SVGIG (reference sequence). Trimming took 3 bases from V and 5 from J, leaving 13 bases between them. CDR3 sequence (DNA): TGTGCCTGGAGCGAGGAGGTTCGGACTGAAGCTTTCTTT. Translated, it gives CAWSEEVRTEAFF. Drawing the rest from reference TRBV30 and TRBJ1-1, the complete variable domain is SQTIHQWPATLVQPVGSPLSLECTVEGTSNPNLYWYRQAAGRGLQLLFYSVGIGQISSEVPQNLSASRPQDRQFILSSKKLLLSDSGFYLCAWSEEVRTEAFFGQGTRLTVV.

Comments on this clone: The sample has other DNA sequences that encode this CDR3 too. The CDR3 bases are TGTGCCAGCAGCTTAGTTGAGAGGGCCGAAGCTTTCTTT. This sequence encodes CASSLVERAEAFF. The V gene is TRBV7-9, the J gene TRBJ1-1; no firm D call. Germline lookup yields CDR1 SEHNR and CDR2 FQNEAQ (reference sequence). V was clipped by 1 base and J by 8 bases, with 11 bases between them. The CDR3 consists of 13 residues.

Remarks on this clone: The same CDR3 can be traced to other DNA sequences in this sample. The gene calls are TRBV6-1 and TRBJ2-7, with D possibly being TRBD1 or TRBD2 (5 bases each). Trimming shortened V by 0 bases and J by 3 bases, and 9 bases separated the two germline ends. CDR3 length: 14 amino acids. CDR1 is MNHNS, CDR2 SASEGT, per germline. CDR3: CASSEAGPYYEQYF. For the CDR3, the DNA is TGTGCCAGCAGTGAAGCGGGACCTTACTACGAGCAGTACTTC.

Concerning this clone itself: The sample has other DNA sequences that encode this CDR3 too. The chain joins TRBV2 to TRBJ1-1; D is uncertain. The CDR3 is 12 residues long. Trimming left V 6 bases short and J 1 base short, with 6 bases between. Germline V gene data show CDR1 as SNHLY and CDR2 as FYNNEI. The CDR3 here is CASSRENTEAFF. In DNA form, the CDR3 reads TGTGCCAGCAGCCGGGAGAACACTGAAGCTTTCTTT. The whole variable domain, remainder taken from reference TRBV2 and TRBJ1-1, is EPEVTQTPSHQVTQMGQEVILRCVPISNHLYFYWYRQILGQKVEFLVSFYNNEISEKSEIFDDQFSVERPDGSNFTLKIRSTKLEDSAMYFCASSRENTEAFFGQGTRLTVV.

The genes are TRBV30 and TRBJ2-1; the D gene is possibly TRBD1 (5 bases). Germline values: CDR1 GTSNPN, CDR2 SVGIG (reference sequence). This CDR3 has 14 amino acids. Trimming took off 4 bases at V and 3 bases at J, with 13 bases between the two ends. CDR3 sequence reads: CAWKGRESYNEQFF. The CDR3 coding sequence is TGTGCCTGGAAGGGCAGGGAAAGCTACAATGAGCAGTTCTTC.